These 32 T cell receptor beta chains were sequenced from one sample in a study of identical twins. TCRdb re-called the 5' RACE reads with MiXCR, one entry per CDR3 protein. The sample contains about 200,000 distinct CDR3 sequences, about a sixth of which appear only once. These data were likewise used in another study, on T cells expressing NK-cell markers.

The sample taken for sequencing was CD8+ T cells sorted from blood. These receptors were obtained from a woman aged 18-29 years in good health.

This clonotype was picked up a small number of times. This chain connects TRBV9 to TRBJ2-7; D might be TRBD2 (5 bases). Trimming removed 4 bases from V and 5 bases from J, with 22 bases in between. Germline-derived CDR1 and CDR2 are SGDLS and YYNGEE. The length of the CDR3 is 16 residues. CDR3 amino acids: CASSPQHGEEGDEQYF. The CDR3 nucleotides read TGTGCCAGCAGCCCACAACATGGGGAAGAGGGTGACGAGCAGTACTTC.

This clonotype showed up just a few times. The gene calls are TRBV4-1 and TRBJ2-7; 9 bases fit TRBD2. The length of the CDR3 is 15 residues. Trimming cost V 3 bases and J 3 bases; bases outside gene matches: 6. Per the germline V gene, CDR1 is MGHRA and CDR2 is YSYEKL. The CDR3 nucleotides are TGCGCCAGCAGCCAGGAGACTAGCGGAAACTACGAGCAGTACTTC. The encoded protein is CASSQETSGNYEQYF.

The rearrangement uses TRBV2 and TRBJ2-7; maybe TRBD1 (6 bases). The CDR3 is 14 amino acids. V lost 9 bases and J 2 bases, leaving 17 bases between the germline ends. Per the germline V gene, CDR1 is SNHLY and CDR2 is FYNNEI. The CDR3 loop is CARNKEDRPYEQYF. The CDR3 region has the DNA TGTGCCAGAAACAAGGAGGACAGACCCTACGAGCAGTACTTC.

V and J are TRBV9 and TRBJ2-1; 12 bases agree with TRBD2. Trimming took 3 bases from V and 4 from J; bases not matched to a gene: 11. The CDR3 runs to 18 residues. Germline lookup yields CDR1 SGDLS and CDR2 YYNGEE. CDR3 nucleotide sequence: TGTGCCAGCAGCGGCAAGACAGGACTAGCGGGAATATACAATGAGCAGTTCTTC. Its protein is CASSGKTGLAGIYNEQFF.

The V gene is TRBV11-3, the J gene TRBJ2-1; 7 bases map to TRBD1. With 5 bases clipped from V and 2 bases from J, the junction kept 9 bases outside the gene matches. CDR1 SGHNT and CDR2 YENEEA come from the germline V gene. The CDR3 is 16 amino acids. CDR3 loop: CASSPDRRNAYNEQFF. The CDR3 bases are TGTGCCAGCAGCCCGGACAGGAGAAACGCCTACAATGAGCAGTTCTTC.

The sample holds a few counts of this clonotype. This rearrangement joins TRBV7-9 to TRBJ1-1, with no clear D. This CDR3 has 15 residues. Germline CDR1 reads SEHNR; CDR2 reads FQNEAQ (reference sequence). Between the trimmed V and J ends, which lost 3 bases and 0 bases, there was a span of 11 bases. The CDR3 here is CASSFSLNMNTEAFF. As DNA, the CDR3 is TGTGCCAGCAGCTTTTCACTGAACATGAACACTGAAGCTTTCTTT.

The CDR3 spells CASSLVRGARALGSYTF. The CDR3 DNA reads TGTGCCAGCAGCTTAGTTAGGGGGGCGCGGGCCCTGGGGAGCTACACCTTC. The rearrangement uses TRBV7-2 and TRBJ1-2; D might be TRBD1 (6 bases). Trimming pared 1 base from V and 9 bases from J, leaving 24 bases between. The CDR3 totals 17 residues. Germline CDR1 and CDR2: SGHTA and FQGNSA.

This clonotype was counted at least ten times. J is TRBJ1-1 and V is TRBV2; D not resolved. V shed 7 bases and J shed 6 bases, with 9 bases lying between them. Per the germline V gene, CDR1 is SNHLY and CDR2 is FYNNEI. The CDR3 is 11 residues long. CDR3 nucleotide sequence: TGTGCCAGCAACCACAGCCCTGAAGCTTTCTTT. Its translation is CASNHSPEAFF.

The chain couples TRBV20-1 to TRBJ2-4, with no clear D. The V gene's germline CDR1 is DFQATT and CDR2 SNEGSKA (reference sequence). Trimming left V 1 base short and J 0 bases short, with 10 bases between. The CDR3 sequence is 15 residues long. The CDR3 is CSARGGRLAKNIQYF. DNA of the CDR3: TGCAGTGCTAGAGGAGGCAGATTAGCCAAAAACATTCAGTACTTC.

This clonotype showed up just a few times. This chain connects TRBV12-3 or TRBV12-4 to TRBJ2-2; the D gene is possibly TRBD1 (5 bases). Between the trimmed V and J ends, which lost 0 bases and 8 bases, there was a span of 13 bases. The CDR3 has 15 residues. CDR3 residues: CASSLAPTGSGELFF. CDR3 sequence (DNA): TGTGCCAGCAGTTTAGCGCCTACAGGTTCTGGGGAGCTGTTTTTT.

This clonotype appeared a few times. The CDR3 region has the DNA TGCGCCAGCAGCCCCGGGACAGGGAGAGACGAGCAGTACTTC. Residues: CASSPGTGRDEQYF. This chain joins TRBV5-1 and TRBJ2-7; TRBD1 agrees at 9 bases. V lost 4 bases, J lost 5 bases, and 7 bases stayed unmatched. CDR3 length: 14 amino acids. CDR1 and CDR2 (germline): SGHRS, YFSETQ.

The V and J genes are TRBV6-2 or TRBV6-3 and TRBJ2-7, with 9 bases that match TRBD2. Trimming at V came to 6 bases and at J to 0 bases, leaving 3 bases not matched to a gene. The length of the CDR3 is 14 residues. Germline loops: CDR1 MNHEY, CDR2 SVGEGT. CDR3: CASSQRGDSYEQYF. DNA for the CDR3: TGTGCCAGCAGCCAGCGGGGGGACTCCTACGAGCAGTACTTC.

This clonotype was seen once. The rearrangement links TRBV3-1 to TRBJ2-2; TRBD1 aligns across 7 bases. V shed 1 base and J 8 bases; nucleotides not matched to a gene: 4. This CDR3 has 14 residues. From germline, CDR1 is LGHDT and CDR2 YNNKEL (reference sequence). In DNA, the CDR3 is TGTGCCAGCAGCCAAGTAGGGGGCAGTGGGGAGCTGTTTTTT. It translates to CASSQVGGSGELFF.

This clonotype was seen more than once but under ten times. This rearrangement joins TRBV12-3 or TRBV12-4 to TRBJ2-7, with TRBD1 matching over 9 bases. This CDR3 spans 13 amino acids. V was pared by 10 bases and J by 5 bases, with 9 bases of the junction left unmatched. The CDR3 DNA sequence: TGTGCCACCGGGGACAGGGTGGGCGACGAGCAGTACTTC. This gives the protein CATGDRVGDEQYF.

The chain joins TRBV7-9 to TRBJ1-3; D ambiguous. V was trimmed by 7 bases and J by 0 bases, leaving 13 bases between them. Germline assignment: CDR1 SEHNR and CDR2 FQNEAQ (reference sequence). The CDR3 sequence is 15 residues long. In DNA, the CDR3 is TGTGCCAGCATCGAGCCCAAGAACTCTGGAAACACCATATATTTT. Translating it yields CASIEPKNSGNTIYF.

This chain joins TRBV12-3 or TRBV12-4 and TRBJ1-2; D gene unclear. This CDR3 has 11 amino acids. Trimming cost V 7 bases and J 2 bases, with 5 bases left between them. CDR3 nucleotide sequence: TGTGCCAGCACGAACAACTATGGCTACACCTTC. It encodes CASTNNYGYTF.

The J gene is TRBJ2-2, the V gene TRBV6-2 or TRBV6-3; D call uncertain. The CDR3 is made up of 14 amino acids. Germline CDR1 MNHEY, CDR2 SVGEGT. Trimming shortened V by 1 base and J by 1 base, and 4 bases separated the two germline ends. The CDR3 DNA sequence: TGTGCCAGCAGTTACTGGGGGAACACCGGGGAGCTGTTTTTT. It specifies CASSYWGNTGELFF.

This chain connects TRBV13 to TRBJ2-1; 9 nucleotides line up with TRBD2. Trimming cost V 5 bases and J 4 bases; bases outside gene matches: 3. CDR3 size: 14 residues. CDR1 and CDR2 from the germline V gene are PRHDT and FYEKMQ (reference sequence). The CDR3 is CASSPAGGYNEQFF. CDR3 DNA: TGTGCCAGCAGCCCAGCGGGGGGATACAATGAGCAGTTCTTC.

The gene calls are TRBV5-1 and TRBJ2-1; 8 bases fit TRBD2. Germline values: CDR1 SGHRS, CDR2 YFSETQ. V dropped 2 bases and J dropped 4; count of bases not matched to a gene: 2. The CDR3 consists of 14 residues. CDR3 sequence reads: CASSFSGVYNEQFF. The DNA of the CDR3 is TGCGCCAGCAGCTTTAGCGGGGTTTACAATGAGCAGTTCTTC.

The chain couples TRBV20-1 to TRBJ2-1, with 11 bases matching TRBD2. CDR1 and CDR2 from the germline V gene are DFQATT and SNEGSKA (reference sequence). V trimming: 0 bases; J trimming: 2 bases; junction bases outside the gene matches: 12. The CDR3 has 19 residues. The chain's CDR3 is CSARDTSGSQVEAYNEQFF. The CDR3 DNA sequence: TGCAGTGCTAGAGATACTAGCGGGAGTCAAGTTGAAGCCTACAATGAGCAGTTCTTC.

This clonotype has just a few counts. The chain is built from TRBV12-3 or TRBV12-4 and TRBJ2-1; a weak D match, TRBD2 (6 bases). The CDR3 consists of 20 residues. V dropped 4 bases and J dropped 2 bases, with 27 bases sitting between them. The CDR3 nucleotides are TGTGCCAGCAGTTCAGATACCTCCTTCTCGGGGGAGGTCGCCTACAATGAGCAGTTCTTC. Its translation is CASSSDTSFSGEVAYNEQFF.

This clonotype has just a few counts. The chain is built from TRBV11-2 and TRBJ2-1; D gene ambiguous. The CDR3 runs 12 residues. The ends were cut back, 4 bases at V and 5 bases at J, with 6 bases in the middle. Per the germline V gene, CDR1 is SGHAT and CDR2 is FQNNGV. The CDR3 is CASSSENNEQFF. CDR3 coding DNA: TGTGCCAGCAGCTCGGAAAACAATGAGCAGTTCTTC. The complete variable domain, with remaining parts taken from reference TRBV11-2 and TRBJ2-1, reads EAGVAQSPRYKIIEKRQSVAFWCNPISGHATLYWYQQILGQGPKLLIQFQNNGVVDDSQLPKDRFSAERLKGVDSTLKIQPAKLEDSAVYLCASSSENNEQFFGPGTRLTVL.

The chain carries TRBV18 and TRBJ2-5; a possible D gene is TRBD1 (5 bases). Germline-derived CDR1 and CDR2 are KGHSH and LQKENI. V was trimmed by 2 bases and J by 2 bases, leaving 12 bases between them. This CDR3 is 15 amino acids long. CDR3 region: CASSPKGQGQETQYF. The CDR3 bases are TGTGCCAGCTCACCAAAGGGCCAGGGTCAAGAGACCCAGTACTTC. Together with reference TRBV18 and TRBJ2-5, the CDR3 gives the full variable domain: NAGVMQNPRHLVRRRGQEARLRCSPMKGHSHVYWYRQLPEEGLKFMVYLQKENIIDESGMPKERFSAEFPKEGPSILRIQQVVRGDSAAYFCASSPKGQGQETQYFGPGTRLLVL.

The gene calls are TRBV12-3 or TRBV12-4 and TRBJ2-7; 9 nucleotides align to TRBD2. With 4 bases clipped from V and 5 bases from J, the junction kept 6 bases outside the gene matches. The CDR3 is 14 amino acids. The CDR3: CASSSSTSGDEQYF. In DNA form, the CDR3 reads TGTGCCAGCAGTTCCTCGACTAGCGGAGACGAGCAGTACTTC.

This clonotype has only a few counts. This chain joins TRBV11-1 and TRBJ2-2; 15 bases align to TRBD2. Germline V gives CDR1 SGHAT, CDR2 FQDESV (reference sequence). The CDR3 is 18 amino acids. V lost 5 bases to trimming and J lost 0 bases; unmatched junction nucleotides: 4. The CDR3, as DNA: TGTGCCAGCAGCGAGGGACTAGCGGGGGGTACGAACACCGGGGAGCTGTTTTTT. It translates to CASSEGLAGGTNTGELFF.

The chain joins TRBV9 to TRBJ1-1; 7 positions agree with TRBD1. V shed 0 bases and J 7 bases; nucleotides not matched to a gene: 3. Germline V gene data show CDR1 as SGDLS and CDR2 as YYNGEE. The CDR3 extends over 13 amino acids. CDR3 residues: CASSVDGDSEAFF. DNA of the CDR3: TGTGCCAGCAGCGTAGACGGGGACAGTGAAGCTTTCTTT.

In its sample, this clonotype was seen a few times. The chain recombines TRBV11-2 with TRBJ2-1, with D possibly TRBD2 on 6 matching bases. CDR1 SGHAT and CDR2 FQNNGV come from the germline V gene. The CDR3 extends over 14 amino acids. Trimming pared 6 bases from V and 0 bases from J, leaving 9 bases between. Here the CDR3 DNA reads TGTGCCAGCAGGGAGGGCAGCTCCTACAATGAGCAGTTCTTC. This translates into CASREGSSYNEQFF. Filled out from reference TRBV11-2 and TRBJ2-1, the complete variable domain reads EAGVAQSPRYKIIEKRQSVAFWCNPISGHATLYWYQQILGQGPKLLIQFQNNGVVDDSQLPKDRFSAERLKGVDSTLKIQPAKLEDSAVYLCASREGSSYNEQFFGPGTRLTVL.

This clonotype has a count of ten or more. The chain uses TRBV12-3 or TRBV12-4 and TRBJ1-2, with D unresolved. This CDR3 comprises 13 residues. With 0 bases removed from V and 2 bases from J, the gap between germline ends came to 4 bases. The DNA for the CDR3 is TGTGCCAGCAGTTTAGCAGGGAACTATGGCTACACCTTC. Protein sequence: CASSLAGNYGYTF.

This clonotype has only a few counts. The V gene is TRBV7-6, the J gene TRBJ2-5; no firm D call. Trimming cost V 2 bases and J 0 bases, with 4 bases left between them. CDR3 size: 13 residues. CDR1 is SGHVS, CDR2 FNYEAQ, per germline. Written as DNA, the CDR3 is TGTGCCAGCAGCTTACGGGACCAAGAGACCCAGTACTTC. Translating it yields CASSLRDQETQYF.

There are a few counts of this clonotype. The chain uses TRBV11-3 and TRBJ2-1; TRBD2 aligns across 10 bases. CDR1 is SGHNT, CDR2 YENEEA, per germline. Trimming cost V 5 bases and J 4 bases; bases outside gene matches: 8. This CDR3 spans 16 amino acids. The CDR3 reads CASSAAGTSAYNEQFF. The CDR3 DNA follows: TGTGCCAGCAGCGCCGCCGGGACTAGCGCTTACAATGAGCAGTTCTTC.

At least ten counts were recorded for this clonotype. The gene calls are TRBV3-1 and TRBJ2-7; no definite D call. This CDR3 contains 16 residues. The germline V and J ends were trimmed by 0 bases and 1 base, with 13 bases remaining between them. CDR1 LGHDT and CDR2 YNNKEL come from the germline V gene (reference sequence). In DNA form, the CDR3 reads TGTGCCAGCAGCCAAGACGGTAGGCGATCATCCTACGAGCAGTACTTC. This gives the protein CASSQDGRRSSYEQYF.

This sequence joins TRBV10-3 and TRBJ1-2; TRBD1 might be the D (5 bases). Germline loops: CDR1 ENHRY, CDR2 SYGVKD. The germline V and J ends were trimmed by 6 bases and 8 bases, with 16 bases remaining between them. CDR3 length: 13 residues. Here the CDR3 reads CAISSPGARGYTF. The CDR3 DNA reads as TGTGCCATCAGCTCCCCCGGGGCTCGAGGCTACACCTTC.